These T cell receptor beta chains were read from a single sample in a study of blood T cells in healthy people across ages. Each CDR3 protein is one row after TCRdb ran MiXCR on the 5' RACE reads. The sample records around 990,000 distinct CDR3 sequences, about 23% being singletons. The same sample was also studied in work on T cells of mothers and their children.

Sequenced sample: blood. The receptor source for this set is a girl aged 2 to 10 in good health. Each CDR3 is given with its conserved first and last residue. The D gene is left open where the match is weak. Not all rows give a size; the values are once, few, many and, for expanded clones, a class.

j_gene | d_gene | v_gene | abundance | CDR3aa | CDR3nt
TRBJ1-4 | NA | TRBV10-3 | NA | CATSQVAGDEKLFF | TGTGCCACTTCCCAAGTTGCAGGAGATGAAAAACTGTTTTTT
TRBJ1-5 | NA | TRBV4-1 | NA | CASSQEAPQPQHF | TGCGCCAGCAGCCAAGAAGCGCCCCAGCCCCAGCATTTT
TRBJ2-5 | NA | TRBV27 | NA | CASSVGTPFGAQYF | TGTGCCAGCAGTGTAGGGACACCGTTCGGGGCCCAGTACTTC
TRBJ2-5 | TRBD2 | TRBV28 | few | CASSLSASGQETQYF | TGTGCCAGCAGTTTAAGCGCTAGCGGACAAGAGACCCAGTACTTC
TRBJ2-3 | NA | TRBV5-1 | NA | CASVLRQHTDTQYF | TGCGCCAGCGTCCTAAGGCAACACACAGATACGCAGTATTTT
TRBJ1-4 | NA | TRBV5-5 | few | CASSARSFNEKLFF | TGTGCCAGCAGTGCTCGGTCTTTTAATGAAAAACTGTTTTTT
TRBJ2-1 | NA | TRBV7-2 | NA | CASRAGDEQFF | TGTGCCAGCAGGGCAGGGGATGAGCAGTTCTTC
TRBJ1-4 | NA | TRBV6-5 | NA | CASSSRGGAWEKLFF | TGTGCCAGCAGTTCCCGAGGGGGGGCCTGGGAAAAACTGTTTTTT
TRBJ2-1 | NA | TRBV7-2 | few | CASSAARKEQFF | TGTGCCAGCAGCGCTGCCCGTAAAGAGCAGTTCTTC
TRBJ1-2 | TRBD1 | TRBV11-2 | NA | CASSIPAGGGYTF | TGTGCCAGCAGCATTCCGGCAGGGGGTGGCTACACCTTC
TRBJ2-1 | NA | TRBV3-1 | few | CASSSRTNRGIFDEQFF | TGTGCCAGCAGCTCTCGTACGAACCGGGGAATATTTGATGAGCAGTTCTTC
TRBJ2-5 | NA | TRBV5-4 | many | CASSYGGEETQYF | TGTGCCAGCAGTTACGGGGGCGAAGAGACCCAGTACTTC
TRBJ1-3 | NA | TRBV29-1 | NA | CSGSSDPWNTIYF | TGCAGCGGATCTTCCGACCCTTGGAACACCATATATTTT
TRBJ2-3 | TRBD1 | TRBV29-1 | NA | CSVDTGGDTQYF | TGCAGCGTTGATACAGGGGGAGATACGCAGTATTTT
TRBJ2-2 | NA | TRBV24-1 | NA | CATGGRITGELFF | TGTGCCACCGGGGGGCGTATCACCGGGGAGCTGTTTTTT
TRBJ1-2 | NA | TRBV12-3/TRBV12-4 | NA | CASSGQRLKDGYTF | TGTGCCAGCAGCGGACAGCGGCTTAAGGATGGCTACACCTTC
TRBJ2-5 | NA | TRBV4-2 | NA | CASTTRGGETQYF | TGTGCCAGCACAACGCGGGGTGGGGAGACCCAGTACTTC
TRBJ2-1 | NA | TRBV12-3/TRBV12-4 | few | CASNLQGTEQFF | TGTGCCAGCAACCTCCAGGGGACTGAGCAGTTCTTC
TRBJ2-5 | NA | TRBV25-1 | NA | CADLRGQRETQYF | TGTGCCGACCTCCGAGGACAGCGAGAGACCCAGTACTTC
TRBJ2-1 | NA | TRBV20-1 | NA | CSASPLTAVYNEQFF | TGCAGTGCTAGCCCACTTACAGCGGTCTACAATGAGCAGTTCTTC
TRBJ2-1 | NA | TRBV5-1 | few | CASSSGTPVYNEQFF | TGCGCCAGCAGCTCCGGGACACCCGTCTACAATGAGCAGTTCTTC
TRBJ1-5 | NA | TRBV12-3/TRBV12-4 | NA | CASSQGNNQPQHF | TGTGCCAGCAGTCAGGGAAACAATCAGCCCCAGCATTTT
TRBJ2-7 | TRBD1 | TRBV7-8 | NA | CASSVPIGTGEFHEQYF | TGTGCCAGCAGCGTACCTATTGGGACAGGGGAATTCCACGAGCAGTACTTC
TRBJ2-5 | TRBD2 | TRBV7-8 | many | CASSLALAGGETQYF | TGTGCCAGCAGCTTAGCGCTAGCGGGGGGAGAGACCCAGTACTTC
TRBJ2-7 | NA | TRBV29-1 | NA | CSAGTVPYEQYF | TGCAGCGCCGGGACCGTTCCCTACGAGCAGTACTTC
TRBJ2-7 | NA | TRBV10-3 | NA | CAISTGGTYEQYF | TGTGCCATCAGTACAGGTGGAACCTACGAGCAGTACTTC
TRBJ2-1 | NA | TRBV2 | many | CASSPANEQFF | TGTGCCAGCAGCCCCGCGAATGAGCAGTTCTTC
TRBJ2-1 | NA | TRBV28 | NA | CASSFALTGSEQFF | TGTGCCAGCAGTTTTGCACTCACGGGGTCGGAGCAGTTCTTC
TRBJ1-2 | NA | TRBV4-2 | few | CASSQDWYTGGEQGYTF | TGTGCCAGCAGCCAAGACTGGTACACGGGTGGGGAACAAGGCTACACCTTC
TRBJ1-5 | NA | TRBV4-3 | NA | CASSPEVSNQPQHF | TGCGCCAGCAGCCCAGAGGTTAGCAATCAGCCCCAGCATTTT
TRBJ2-3 | NA | TRBV29-1 | NA | CSVVVGDGTDTQYF | TGCAGCGTTGTTGTTGGAGACGGCACAGATACGCAGTATTTT
TRBJ2-7 | NA | TRBV12-3/TRBV12-4 | few | CASSLAVRASGYEQHF | TGTGCCAGCAGTTTAGCGGTCCGGGCCTCGGGGTACGAGCAGCACTTC
TRBJ2-3 | NA | TRBV7-6 | NA | CASSLTRRDTQYF | TGTGCCAGCAGCTTAACGAGACGCGATACGCAGTATTTT
TRBJ2-1 | NA | TRBV7-2 | NA | CASGLVGPGSYEQFF | TGTGCCAGCGGCTTAGTTGGGCCCGGGTCCTATGAGCAGTTCTTC
TRBJ2-1 | NA | TRBV4-2 | NA | CASSQLGGRYNEQFF | TGTGCCAGCAGCCAACTAGGCGGACGTTACAATGAGCAGTTCTTC
TRBJ2-6 | NA | TRBV7-9 | NA | CASSPRPGANVLTF | TGTGCCAGCAGCCCGAGACCTGGGGCCAACGTCCTGACTTTC
TRBJ2-1 | NA | TRBV11-2 | NA | CASSLPDFNEQFF | TGTGCCAGCAGCTTACCGGATTTCAATGAGCAGTTCTTC
TRBJ2-2 | NA | TRBV5-1 | NA | CASSLTDYTGELFF | TGCGCCAGCAGCCTGACAGACTACACCGGGGAGCTGTTTTTT
TRBJ2-1 | TRBD2 | TRBV7-9 | NA | CASSRLTSGGLDEQFF | TGTGCCAGCAGCCGTCTCACTAGCGGGGGGCTAGATGAGCAGTTCTTC
TRBJ2-1 | TRBD2 | TRBV27 | few | CASRTSGFYNEQFF | TGTGCCAGTAGGACTAGCGGGTTCTACAATGAGCAGTTCTTC
TRBJ2-5 | NA | TRBV14 | NA | CASSQEDRWTQYF | TGTGCCAGCAGCCAAGAGGACAGATGGACCCAGTACTTC
TRBJ2-1 | NA | TRBV14 | NA | CASSQELGWSSYNEQFF | TGTGCCAGCAGCCAAGAGCTAGGCTGGAGCTCCTACAATGAGCAGTTCTTC
TRBJ2-2 | NA | TRBV3-1 | NA | CASSHLGGSGELFF | TGTGCCAGCAGCCATCTGGGAGGATCCGGGGAGCTGTTTTTT
TRBJ2-5 | NA | TRBV6-6 | NA | CASSYYGRETQYF | TGTGCCAGCAGTTACTATGGGAGAGAGACCCAGTACTTC
TRBJ1-5 | NA | TRBV4-3 | few | CASSQEADNQPQHF | TGCGCCAGCAGCCAAGAGGCCGATAATCAGCCCCAGCATTTT